This TCR beta chain came from a study of T cell changes during pregnancy in multiple sclerosis. This clone has a single count. This CDR3 is 14 amino acids long. Germline trimming cut 7 bases from V and 6 bases from J; bases unmatched to any gene: 11. The germline CDR1 and CDR2 sequences are MNHEY and SMNVEV (reference sequence). Using immunoSEQ multiplex PCR, the repertoire was profiled, and TCRdb retains in-frame clones only, with some absent. The sample includes about 55,000 clones, more than 80% seen only once; the top ten take 0.5% to 0.6%. The source was CD4+ T cells from peripheral blood mononuclear cells, collected in the first trimester of pregnancy. The genes are TRBV27 and TRBJ2-7; 8 nucleotides match TRBD1. The sequence derives from a female donor with multiple sclerosis, enrolled in a pregnancy study. This CDR3 is CASKRTGLGFEQYF. For the CDR3, the DNA is TGTGCCAGCAAACGGACAGGGTTGGGATTCGAGCAGTACTTC.